This TCR beta chain was observed in a study of T cells after somatic rescue of genetic block. The data were produced by immunoSEQ multiplex PCR, yet TCRdb's version contains in-frame clones alone and is incomplete. Of roughly 11,000 clones listed, over 65% are singletons. V gave up 1 base and J gave up 0 bases; unmatched junction bases: 4. This CDR3 contains 18 residues. CDR1 is KGHSH, CDR2 LQKENI, per germline. The origin of this receptor is a boy between 10 and 17 years old. The V call is TRBV18, the J call TRBJ1-5; 12 bases map to TRBD1. Sequenced material: peripheral blood mononuclear cells (PBMCs). This CDR3 is CASSPQGQGATSNQPQHF. The CDR3 DNA reads as TGTGCCAGCTCACCACAGGGACAGGGGGCCACTAGCAATCAGCCCCAGCATTTT.